Below, 20 T cell receptor beta chains from the same sample are listed, as sequenced in a study of identical twins. TCRdb re-analysed the 5' RACE reads in MiXCR, keeping a single row per CDR3 protein. Of 1.5 million to 2 million distinct CDR3 sequences in the sample, roughly a third were seen once. Sequenced material: cord blood. Every receptor here comes from a newborn girl in good health.

This chain connects TRBV12-3 or TRBV12-4 to TRBJ2-5, with 10 bases lining up with TRBD2. The V and J ends lost 9 bases and 0 bases, in that order; junction bases with no gene match: 4. This CDR3 is built from 14 residues. The CDR3 DNA follows: TGTGCCAGTGGGACTAGCGCGTACCAAGAGACCCAGTACTTC. Protein product: CASGTSAYQETQYF.

V gene TRBV24-1 combines with J gene TRBJ2-5; 11 bases line up with TRBD1. V lost 6 bases and J lost 11; bases outside the gene matches: 13. Per the germline V gene, CDR1 is KGHDR and CDR2 is SFDVKD. The CDR3 extends over 15 amino acids. The CDR3 region is CATSSAGTGGVRQYF. CDR3 in DNA: TGTGCCACCAGTTCAGCCGGGACAGGGGGTGTACGGCAGTACTTC.

Points on this clonotype: A read error may explain this, as a much larger clone is one base away. CDR3 region: CSSSFSHEQFF. CDR3 sequence (DNA): TGTTCCAGCAGCTTTAGTCATGAGCAGTTCTTC. V is TRBV7-9 and J is TRBJ2-1; no clear D. The CDR3 spans 11 residues. Germline values: CDR1 SEHNR, CDR2 FQNEAQ (reference sequence).

This clonotype was seen repeatedly, ten times or more. The V and J genes are TRBV28 and TRBJ2-3; D unresolved. V was cut by 3 bases and J by 4 bases, with 11 bases left in between. Germline CDR1 is MDHEN and CDR2 is SYDVKM. The CDR3 consists of 14 residues. The CDR3 protein is CASSFLVPADTQYF. Here the CDR3 DNA reads TGTGCCAGCAGTTTCTTAGTCCCGGCAGATACGCAGTATTTT. Using reference TRBV28 and TRBJ2-3 for the parts outside the CDR3, the full variable domain is DVKVTQSSRYLVKRTGEKVFLECVQDMDHENMFWYRQDPGLGLRLIYFSYDVKMKEKGDIPEGYSVSREKKERFSLILESASTNQTSMYLCASSFLVPADTQYFGPGTRLTVL.

This clonotype came up once. The chain links TRBV7-2 to TRBJ1-1; possibly TRBD1 for D (6 bases). The germline CDR1 and CDR2 sequences are SGHTA and FQGNSA. The CDR3 spans 14 residues. Trimming cost V 4 bases and J 10 bases, with 19 bases left between them. CDR3 nucleotides: TGTGCCAGCAGCTCCCTTTCGGGGGGGCGCGGAGCTTTCTTT. Translation gives CASSSLSGGRGAFF.

This clonotype was observed a few times. V and J are TRBV13 and TRBJ2-4; no reliable D call. This CDR3 spans 16 amino acids. Germline-derived CDR1 and CDR2 are PRHDT and FYEKMQ (reference sequence). V was cut by 2 bases and J by 0 bases, with 11 bases left in between. The CDR3 nucleotides are TGTGCCAGCAGCTTAACTCCCCTCTTAGCCAAAAACATTCAGTACTTC. Encoded protein: CASSLTPLLAKNIQYF.

The genes are TRBV28 and TRBJ2-7, with D maybe TRBD2 (6 bases). Looked up from germline, CDR1 is MDHEN and CDR2 is SYDVKM. CDR3 length equals 13 residues. V was clipped by 6 bases and J by 2 bases, with 11 bases between them. The CDR3 sequence is CASSGGFAYEQYF. CDR3 DNA: TGTGCCAGCAGCGGGGGTTTTGCCTACGAGCAGTACTTC.

This clonotype has at least ten counts. The chain joins TRBV5-1 to TRBJ2-5, with D unclear. In germline, CDR1 is SGHRS, CDR2 YFSETQ. The CDR3 runs 17 residues. V dropped 3 bases and J dropped 1 base, with 19 bases sitting between them. CDR3 region: CASSSYPSLGIQETQYF. The CDR3 DNA follows: TGCGCCAGCAGCTCGTACCCAAGCTTGGGGATCCAAGAGACCCAGTACTTC.

The rearrangement links TRBV3-1 to TRBJ2-1; the match to TRBD2 covers 7 bases. Germline V lookup: CDR1 LGHDT, CDR2 YNNKEL (reference sequence). Unmatched junction bases numbered 15, after V lost 4 bases and J lost 0 bases. CDR3 length equals 19 residues. The CDR3 sequence is CASSPTGGQAGFSYNEQFF. The CDR3 DNA reads as TGTGCCAGCAGCCCCACTGGCGGGCAAGCGGGGTTCTCCTACAATGAGCAGTTCTTC.

This chain joins TRBV14 and TRBJ1-5; TRBD1 aligns across 9 bases. Trimming took 0 bases from V and 0 from J; bases not matched to a gene: 9. Per germline, CDR1 SGHDN and CDR2 FVKESK. There are 19 residues in the CDR3. Here the CDR3 reads CASSQEGGTGSFSNQPQHF. CDR3 DNA sequence: TGTGCCAGCAGCCAAGAGGGGGGGACAGGGTCCTTTAGCAATCAGCCCCAGCATTTT.

The chain recombines TRBV5-1 with TRBJ1-1; TRBD1 aligns across 7 bases. Losses at the gene ends were 3 bases for V and 0 bases for J; bases not matched to a gene: 8. The CDR3 length is 16 residues. The germline V gene has CDR1 SGHRS and CDR2 YFSETQ. The CDR3 protein is CASSSNRGALNTEAFF. DNA for the CDR3: TGCGCCAGCAGCTCAAACAGGGGCGCGCTGAACACTGAAGCTTTCTTT.

The rearrangement uses TRBV7-2 and TRBJ2-1; the D gene is possibly TRBD2 (5 bases). Trimming removed 2 bases from V and 12 bases from J, with 8 bases in between. Germline loops: CDR1 SGHTA, CDR2 FQGNSA. CDR3 length: 11 amino acids. In nucleotides, the CDR3 is TGTGCCAGCAGCTTAAGCGAGGGGCAGTTCTTC. It yields the protein CASSLSEGQFF.

This clonotype was picked up many times. The V and J genes are TRBV29-1 and TRBJ2-7, with a tentative D call TRBD1 (5 bases). This CDR3 has 13 residues. Germline V gene lookup returns CDR1 SQVTM and CDR2 ANQGSEA. The germline V and J ends were trimmed by 5 bases and 0 bases, with 11 bases remaining between them. CDR3 residues: CSVKGRLSYEQYF. The DNA for the CDR3 is TGCAGCGTTAAGGGGCGTCTCTCCTACGAGCAGTACTTC.

This clonotype occurred a few times. This rearrangement joins TRBV28 to TRBJ2-3, with 9 positions matching TRBD1. Unmatched junction bases numbered 18, after V lost 5 bases and J lost 3 bases. The germline gives CDR1 MDHEN, CDR2 SYDVKM. The CDR3 covers 19 residues. The CDR3 sequence is CASSERMGYPGQGTDTQYF. CDR3 bases: TGTGCCAGCAGTGAGCGCATGGGCTATCCGGGACAGGGTACAGATACGCAGTATTTT.

This clonotype has only a few counts. V is TRBV7-9 and J is TRBJ1-5; 9 nucleotides agree with TRBD1. The trim removed 3 bases at V and 8 bases at J, leaving 5 bases unmatched. The germline CDR1 and CDR2 sequences are SEHNR and FQNEAQ (reference sequence). The CDR3 has 14 amino acids. As DNA, the CDR3 is TGTGCCAGCAGCTTGACAGGGGGTGTTAAGCCCCAGCATTTT. Translation gives CASSLTGGVKPQHF.

A note on this clonotype: The junction differs from germline at one of its ends, possibly a read error. This chain connects TRBV4-2 to TRBJ2-1, with TRBD2 matching 10 bases. Germline V lookup: CDR1 LGHNA, CDR2 YNFKEQ. This CDR3 comprises 17 residues. The CDR3 bases are TGTACCAGCAGCCAAGATCTTTACACTAGCGGGGAGGTTGAGCAGTTCTTC. The encoded protein is CTSSQDLYTSGEVEQFF.

The chain uses TRBV19 and TRBJ2-4; no firm D call. Germline lookup yields CDR1 LNHDA and CDR2 SQIVND (reference sequence). The ends were cut back, 0 bases at V and 0 bases at J, with 12 bases in the middle. The CDR3 spans 17 residues. For the CDR3, the DNA is TGTGCCAGTAGTATAGAGCAGAGAAATCTAGCCAAAAACATTCAGTACTTC. It encodes CASSIEQRNLAKNIQYF.

This clonotype was seen only a few times. The V and J genes are TRBV29-1 and TRBJ2-3; TRBD1 matches at 7 bases. The CDR3 is 14 residues long. The trim removed 4 bases at V and 4 bases at J, leaving 8 bases unmatched. CDR1 and CDR2 (germline): SQVTM, ANQGSEA. CDR3 amino acids: CSVVGTRGPDTQYF. As DNA, the CDR3 is TGCAGCGTTGTTGGGACGAGGGGGCCAGATACGCAGTATTTT.

As to this clonotype: At one end the junction does not follow the germline gene, possibly because of a read error. This chain uses TRBV10-3 with TRBJ2-5; D is possibly TRBD1 (5 bases). Germline V gene lookup returns CDR1 ENHRY and CDR2 SYGVKD. The CDR3 totals 13 residues. Here the CDR3 DNA reads TGTGCCATCAGTGAGTCCAGGGAAGAGACCCGGTACTTC. Translating gives CAISESREETRYF.

As to this clonotype: No conserved phenylalanine or tryptophan is present at the end of the CDR3, so a read error is the likely explanation. The gene calls are TRBV7-2 and TRBJ2-7; D ambiguous. This CDR3 has 14 amino acids. Germline CDR1 reads SGHTA; CDR2 reads FQGNSA. With 6 bases removed from V and 0 bases from J, the gap between germline ends came to 12 bases. CDR3 DNA sequence: TGTGCCAGCAGTCAAGACTGGGGCTCCTACGAGCAGTACTTA. Its translation is CASSQDWGSYEQYL.